These T cell receptor beta chains were read from a single sample in a study of cytomegalovirus exposure and HLA in healthy donors. Assay: immunoSEQ multiplex PCR; the TCRdb copy retains only in-frame clones and omits some. The table includes fewer than 250,000 clones, around 84% detected once. Sequencing was performed on PBMCs. These receptors all come from a woman between 18 and 30 years old in good health and CMV-seronegative. Each CDR3 is given with its conserved first and last residue. The order of the fields is V gene, J gene, clone size, D gene, CDR3 protein, CDR3 DNA. A D gene is named only where the DNA matches it firmly. The listing skips clone size in some rows; elsewhere it reads once, few, many or a size class.

>TRBV25-1|TRBJ1-5|-|-
CASSETTSSNQPQHF
TGTGCCAGCAGCGAGACGACATCTAGCAATCAGCCCCAGCATTTT
>TRBV5-1|TRBJ2-1|once|-
CASSLGSARDNEQFF
TGCGCCAGCAGCTTGGGCTCAGCACGGGACAATGAGCAGTTCTTC
>TRBV6-5|TRBJ2-7|-|TRBD2
CASSYFTSGPTVEQYF
TGTGCCAGCAGTTACTTTACTAGCGGTCCAACTGTGGAGCAGTACTTC
>TRBV2|TRBJ2-1|-|-
CASSEATQQQFF
TGTGCCAGCAGTGAAGCTACACAGCAGCAGTTCTTC
>TRBV5-4|TRBJ2-6|once|-
CASSLVGRGANVLTF
TGTGCCAGCAGCTTGGTTGGGAGGGGGGCCAACGTCCTGACTTTC
>TRBV28|TRBJ1-1|-|-
CASSAPRVGGVTEAFF
TGTGCTAGCAGTGCCCCCCGGGTCGGAGGGGTCACTGAAGCTTTCTTT
>TRBV5-4|TRBJ1-4|-|TRBD1
CASSRTGAKEKLFF
TGTGCCAGCAGCCGGACAGGGGCTAAGGAAAAACTGTTTTTT
>TRBV5-1|TRBJ2-5|-|TRBD1
CASSDGTGGGETQYF
TGCGCCAGCAGCGACGGGACAGGGGGCGGAGAGACCCAGTACTTC
>TRBV28|TRBJ1-5|-|-
CASSLSQPQHF
TGTGCCAGCAGTTTAAGCCAGCCCCAGCATTTT
>TRBV4-1|TRBJ1-1|-|TRBD1
CASSQGQGTEAFF
TGCGCCAGCAGCCAAGGACAGGGTACTGAAGCTTTCTTT
>TRBV2|TRBJ1-5|-|-
CASSDRKTAIYSNQPQHF
TGTGCCAGCAGTGATAGGAAGACAGCGATATATAGCAATCAGCCCCAGCATTTT
>TRBV5-1|TRBJ1-2|few|-
CASGETYGYTF
TGCGCCAGCGGGGAGACCTATGGCTACACCTTC
>TRBV28|TRBJ1-2|-|-
CASSLTVTNYGYTF
TGTGCCAGCAGTTTGACAGTAACTAACTATGGCTACACCTTC
>TRBV2|TRBJ1-1|-|TRBD1
CASRTQGGHTEAFF
TGTGCCAGCAGAACACAGGGGGGGCACACTGAAGCTTTCTTT
>TRBV7-9|TRBJ2-7|-|TRBD2
CSSSQPGGYEQYF
TGTTCCAGCAGCCAACCGGGGGGCTACGAGCAGTACTTC
>TRBV28|TRBJ1-2|-|-
CASSLAGGAAYGYTF
TGTGCCAGCAGTTTAGCGGGGGGCGCAGCCTATGGCTACACCTTC
>TRBV5-1|TRBJ2-5|-|TRBD2
CASSLERRTSPRETQYF
TGCGCCAGCAGCTTGGAGAGAAGGACTAGCCCTCGAGAGACCCAGTACTTC
>TRBV27|TRBJ2-1|-|TRBD1
CASSPSRGRYNEQFF
TGTGCCAGCAGTCCATCCAGGGGGCGGTACAATGAGCAGTTCTTC
>TRBV6-1|TRBJ2-1|once|TRBD2
CASSIAGDPNEQFF
TGTGCCAGCAGCATAGCGGGAGACCCCAATGAGCAGTTCTTC
>TRBV6-4|TRBJ1-1|once|-
CASSARLNTEAFF
TGTGCCAGCAGTGCCAGGTTGAACACTGAAGCTTTCTTT
>TRBV7-2|TRBJ2-1|-|TRBD1
CASSSWTGGGYNEQFF
TGTGCCAGCAGCTCTTGGACAGGGGGGGGCTACAATGAGCAGTTCTTC
>TRBV5-1|TRBJ2-7|-|TRBD1
CASSPGQVLSYEQYF
TGCGCCAGCAGCCCCGGACAGGTCCTCTCCTACGAGCAGTACTTC
>TRBV2|TRBJ2-1|-|TRBD2
CASSENLAGVLKNEQFF
TGTGCCAGCAGTGAAAACCTAGCGGGAGTATTGAAGAATGAGCAGTTCTTC
>TRBV5-1|TRBJ1-2|-|-
CASRPVLDRGYTF
TGCGCCAGCCGCCCCGTCCTAGATAGGGGCTACACCTTC
>TRBV5-1|TRBJ2-7|-|-
CASSLVAYEQYF
TGCGCCAGCAGCTTGGTAGCTTACGAGCAGTACTTC
>TRBV12-5|TRBJ1-2|-|TRBD1
CASGQYLDRAGGYTF
TGTGCTAGTGGCCAGTACTTAGACAGGGCCGGGGGTTACACCTTC
>TRBV28|TRBJ1-2|-|-
CASSKQGGVGNYGYTF
TGTGCCAGCAGTAAGCAGGGCGGAGTGGGAAACTATGGCTACACCTTC
>TRBV30|TRBJ1-2|-|TRBD1
CAWSRDRAGNYGYTF
TGTGCCTGGAGTCGGGACAGGGCCGGGAACTATGGCTACACCTTC
>TRBV10-3|TRBJ1-4|-|TRBD1
CAISPTGSNEKLFF
TGTGCCATCAGTCCGACAGGGTCAAATGAAAAACTGTTTTTT
>TRBV10-3|TRBJ2-1|-|TRBD2
CAIGGLPEQFF
TGTGCCATCGGGGGACTACCGGAGCAGTTCTTC
>TRBV6-1|TRBJ1-5|-|-
CASSEDSGSNQPQHF
TGTGCCAGCAGTGAAGATTCGGGGAGCAATCAGCCCCAGCATTTT
>TRBV30|TRBJ1-3|-|-
CAWSSRGWGSYSGNTIYF
TGTGCCTGGTCCTCCCGGGGGTGGGGCTCTTACTCTGGAAACACCATATATTTT
>TRBV7-2|TRBJ2-7|once|TRBD2
CASSFGTSGGTYEQYF
TGTGCCAGCAGCTTCGGAACTAGCGGGGGAACCTACGAGCAGTACTTC
>TRBV4-2|TRBJ1-6|once|TRBD1
CASSPGQGLAYNSPLHF
TGTGCCAGCAGCCCCGGACAGGGGTTAGCCTATAATTCACCCCTCCACTTT
>TRBV7-6|TRBJ2-7|-|-
CASSPGAGVDYEQYF
TGTGCCAGCAGCCCGGGGGCGGGAGTGGACTACGAGCAGTACTTC
>TRBV7-8|TRBJ1-5|-|-
CASSLGRGGNQPQHF
TGTGCCAGCAGCTTAGGGAGGGGAGGCAATCAGCCCCAGCATTTT
>TRBV13|TRBJ2-7|once|TRBD2
CASSFKGLASEQYF
TGTGCCAGCAGCTTTAAGGGACTAGCGAGCGAGCAGTACTTC
>TRBV7-9|TRBJ1-2|-|-
CATMGTGNYDYGYTF
TGTGCCACCATGGGAACAGGGAACTACGACTATGGCTACACCTTC
>TRBV4-3|TRBJ2-7|-|TRBD2
CASSQDRGVYEQYF
TGCGCCAGCAGCCAAGATCGGGGGGTCTACGAGCAGTACTTC
>TRBV19|TRBJ2-5|-|TRBD2
CASSSLAGVRETQYF
TGTGCCAGTAGTAGCCTAGCGGGAGTAAGAGAGACCCAGTACTTC
>TRBV7-7|TRBJ2-5|-|TRBD2
CATSSAGGQETQYF
TGTGCTACATCCTCCGCGGGGGGACAAGAGACCCAGTACTTC
>TRBV7-2|TRBJ2-3|-|TRBD2
CASSFPLAGGTDTQYF
TGTGCCAGCAGCTTCCCGCTAGCGGGAGGCACAGATACGCAGTATTTT
>TRBV5-1|TRBJ2-1|-|TRBD1
CASSLGPGGPGPGANEQFF
TGCGCCAGCAGCTTGGGACCAGGGGGCCCGGGCCCGGGGGCGAATGAGCAGTTCTTC
>TRBV30|TRBJ2-6|-|-
CAWSGLVSGANVLTF
TGTGCCTGGAGCGGACTGGTCTCCGGGGCCAACGTCCTGACTTTC
>TRBV5-4|TRBJ2-7|-|-
CASSFSGSYEQYF
TGTGCCAGCAGCTTCAGCGGGTCCTACGAGCAGTACTTC